The 23 T cell receptor beta chains presented below share a single source sample, sequenced in a study of PD-L1 blockade in urothelial cancer (dated 2017 in TCRdb). Preparation of the library involved the immunoSEQ multiplex PCR assay. TCRdb mirrors the immuneACCESS table, restricted to in-frame sequences. Some clones are absent from its copies; in checked studies, under half trace to an unresolved V gene, and the reason for the others is unknown. This sample gives around 100,000 clones in total; around 90% of them show up just once. The ten biggest clones cover 0.8% to 1% of the sample. Sample: PBMCs, taken around atezolizumab (anti-PD-L1) treatment. The receptors were sampled from an elderly woman with urothelial cancer.

This clone is a singleton in its sample. This chain links TRBV6-5 with TRBJ1-5; unclear D gene. CDR1 and CDR2 (germline): MNHEY, SVGAGI. The germline V and J ends were trimmed by 5 bases and 5 bases, with 10 bases remaining between them. The CDR3 is 13 amino acids. CDR3 amino acids: CASSPYSHQPQHF. CDR3 sequence (DNA): TGTGCCAGCAGTCCCTACAGTCATCAGCCCCAGCATTTT.

This chain joins TRBV11-2 and TRBJ1-1, with 9 bases aligning to TRBD1. The V gene end was trimmed by 8 bases and the J gene end by 0 bases; junction bases not matched to a gene: 10. Germline V lookup: CDR1 SGHAT, CDR2 FQNNGV. The CDR3 totals 16 residues. The CDR3 is CASGPQQGAVNTEAFF. The CDR3 coding sequence is TGTGCCAGCGGCCCTCAACAGGGGGCTGTGAACACTGAAGCTTTCTTT.

The J gene is TRBJ2-7, the V gene TRBV11-3, with 9 bases identical to TRBD1. Unmatched junction bases numbered 16, after V lost 5 bases and J lost 5 bases. Germline CDR1 and CDR2: SGHNT and YENEEA. The CDR3 extends over 17 amino acids. The CDR3: CASSPTTPGQGAHEQYF. In DNA form, the CDR3 reads TGTGCCAGCAGCCCGACTACACCGGGACAGGGTGCCCACGAGCAGTACTTC. Filled out from reference TRBV11-3 and TRBJ2-7, the complete variable domain reads EAGVVQSPRYKIIEKKQPVAFWCNPISGHNTLYWYLQNLGQGPELLIRYENEEAVDDSQLPKDRFSAERLKGVDSTLKIQPAELGDSAVYLCASSPTTPGQGAHEQYFGPGTRLTVT.

This chain connects TRBV27 to TRBJ1-1, with a weak D call TRBD1 (6 bases). This CDR3 spans 14 amino acids. The V gene lost 3 bases and the J gene lost 1 base, with 9 bases spanning the gap. Per germline, CDR1 MNHEY and CDR2 SMNVEV (reference sequence). Written as DNA, the CDR3 is TGTGCCAGCAGTTTTATACAGGGGAACACTGAAGCTTTCTTT. Protein product: CASSFIQGNTEAFF.

The V call is TRBV11-2, the J call TRBJ2-7; possible D gene TRBD1, 5 bases. The length of the CDR3 is 15 residues. Germline loops: CDR1 SGHAT, CDR2 FQNNGV. Trimming left V 5 bases short and J 1 base short, with 15 bases between. CDR3 region: CASSPPGLGSYEQYF. CDR3 DNA sequence: TGTGCCAGCAGCCCACCAGGGTTGGGGTCCTACGAGCAGTACTTC. The full variable domain, with the rest looked up from reference TRBV11-2 and TRBJ2-7, is EAGVAQSPRYKIIEKRQSVAFWCNPISGHATLYWYQQILGQGPKLLIQFQNNGVVDDSQLPKDRFSAERLKGVDSTLKIQPAKLEDSAVYLCASSPPGLGSYEQYFGPGTRLTVT.

The rearrangement uses TRBV11-2 and TRBJ2-4, with D uncertain. CDR1 and CDR2 from the germline V gene are SGHAT and FQNNGV. Trimming pared 4 bases from V and 15 bases from J, leaving 16 bases between. This CDR3 spans 12 amino acids. CDR3 nucleotide sequence: TGTGCCAGCAGCTCAGGTTCAGGATTTGCGTACTTC. Its protein product is CASSSGSGFAYF.

The chain links TRBV19 to TRBJ1-5, with D perhaps matching TRBD1 (5 bases). The germline V gene has CDR1 LNHDA and CDR2 SQIVND (reference sequence). CDR3 length: 15 amino acids. V was cut by 3 bases and J by 6 bases, with 15 bases left in between. DNA of the CDR3: TGTGCCAGTAGTATGGGGGGAAGGAGCCTTCAGCCCCAGCATTTT. Its translation is CASSMGGRSLQPQHF.

J is TRBJ1-1 and V is TRBV27; 8 positions match TRBD1. The V segment lost 5 bases and the J segment 9 bases; nucleotides outside the gene matches: 17. The CDR3 is made up of 16 amino acids. CDR1 is MNHEY and CDR2 is SMNVEV in the germline V gene (reference sequence). The CDR3 DNA sequence: TGTGCCAGCAGTCCCGACGGGGGCAGGGGGCCAGTGCAAGCTTTCTTT. This encodes CASSPDGGRGPVQAFF.

Worth noting for this clone: The sample has other DNA sequences that encode this CDR3 too. This chain connects TRBV28 to TRBJ2-2; perhaps TRBD2 as D (5 bases). Per germline, CDR1 MDHEN and CDR2 SYDVKM. V was pared by 2 bases and J by 4 bases, with 8 bases between. The CDR3 sequence is 14 residues long. The CDR3 reads CASSLLASTGELFF. The CDR3, as DNA: TGTGCCAGCAGTTTACTAGCAAGCACCGGGGAGCTGTTTTTT.

The chain combines TRBV9 with TRBJ2-2, with 7 bases aligning to TRBD2. The V gene end was trimmed by 4 bases and the J gene end by 5 bases; junction bases not matched to a gene: 11. The CDR3 is 16 amino acids. Germline V gives CDR1 SGDLS, CDR2 YYNGEE. CDR3 loop: CASSSEWGGGTGELFF. CDR3 nucleotide sequence: TGTGCCAGCAGCTCAGAATGGGGGGGAGGGACCGGGGAGCTGTTTTTT.

The chain combines TRBV6-5 with TRBJ2-1, with TRBD2 matching 10 bases. From germline, CDR1 is MNHEY and CDR2 SVGAGI. The CDR3 is 14 residues long. Germline trimming cut 3 bases from V and 7 bases from J; bases unmatched to any gene: 3. CDR3 DNA: TGTGCCAGCAGTTATGCTAGCGGGAGTAATGAGCAGTTCTTC. Amino acids: CASSYASGSNEQFF.

The chain joins TRBV30 to TRBJ1-2, with a weak D call TRBD1 (5 bases). The CDR3 loop spans 15 amino acids. V gave up 1 base and J gave up 3 bases, with 15 bases separating them. CDR1 is GTSNPN, CDR2 SVGIG, per germline (reference sequence). In DNA form, the CDR3 reads TGTGCCTGGAGTGGTCCAGGGTCTGGGGACTATGGCTACACCTTC. Translation: CAWSGPGSGDYGYTF.

V gene TRBV6-5 combines with J gene TRBJ2-7, with D maybe TRBD2 (5 bases). The CDR3 contains 15 residues. Trimming stripped 5 bases from V and 3 bases from J, with 17 bases between. CDR1 and CDR2 (germline): MNHEY, SVGAGI. The CDR3: CASSPSRAGYYEQYF. The CDR3 DNA sequence: TGTGCCAGCAGTCCATCTCGTGCGGGTTACTACGAGCAGTACTTC.

The chain uses TRBV5-1 and TRBJ1-1; a weak D match, TRBD1 (6 bases). This CDR3 is 14 amino acids long. CDR1 is SGHRS and CDR2 is YFSETQ in the germline V gene. Trimming removed 5 bases from V and 1 base from J, with 12 bases in between. CDR3 sequence reads: CASSGGAANTEAFF. CDR3 in DNA: TGCGCCAGCAGTGGGGGCGCGGCGAACACTGAAGCTTTCTTT. The complete variable domain, with remaining parts taken from reference TRBV5-1 and TRBJ1-1, reads KAGVTQTPRYLIKTRGQQVTLSCSPISGHRSVSWYQQTPGQGLQFLFEYFSETQRNKGNFPGRFSGRQFSNSRSEMNVSTLELGDSALYLCASSGGAANTEAFFGQGTRLTVV.

V is TRBV11-2 and J is TRBJ1-2, with D possibly matching TRBD1 (5 bases). Germline CDR1 is SGHAT and CDR2 is FQNNGV. V lost 5 bases to trimming and J lost 6 bases, with 22 bases between them. The CDR3 sequence is 16 residues long. Here the CDR3 reads CASSPGGRVRGDGYTF. CDR3 DNA sequence: TGTGCCAGCAGCCCGGGGGGACGGGTGCGAGGGGATGGCTACACCTTC.

The chain employs TRBV9 and TRBJ2-1; 8 bases are shared with TRBD2. The germline CDR1 and CDR2 sequences are SGDLS and YYNGEE. The CDR3 runs 17 residues. The V gene end was trimmed by 0 bases and the J gene end by 4 bases; junction bases not matched to a gene: 9. Written as DNA, the CDR3 is TGTGCCAGCAGCGTAGAAGGCAGGGCGGGAGGTTACAATGAGCAGTTCTTC. Translating it yields CASSVEGRAGGYNEQFF.

This rearrangement joins TRBV11-1 to TRBJ2-3, with TRBD1 matching 9 bases. Germline-derived CDR1 and CDR2 are SGHAT and FQDESV (reference sequence). The CDR3 runs 14 residues. The V segment lost 3 bases and the J segment 6 bases; nucleotides outside the gene matches: 4. CDR3: CASSFDRGVDTQYF. CDR3 DNA sequence: TGTGCCAGCAGCTTCGACAGGGGGGTGGATACGCAGTATTTT.

This clone was seen a few times. The chain uses TRBV7-8 and TRBJ2-5, with TRBD1 matching 9 bases. V shed 1 base, J shed 4 bases, and the junction held 10 bases outside the gene matches. The germline CDR1 and CDR2 sequences are SGHVS and FQNEAQ. The CDR3 totals 17 residues. The CDR3 nucleotides are TGTGCCAGCAGCTTAGGGTTAGACAGGGGGATACCAGAGACCCAGTACTTC. Encoded protein: CASSLGLDRGIPETQYF.

J is TRBJ1-5 and V is TRBV30; the D is unclear. Germline V gene lookup returns CDR1 GTSNPN and CDR2 SVGIG (reference sequence). Trimming stripped 5 bases from V and 2 bases from J, with 13 bases between. The length of the CDR3 is 14 residues. CDR3 protein: CAWAGINGNQPQHF. The CDR3 DNA reads TGTGCCTGGGCCGGGATAAATGGCAATCAGCCCCAGCATTTT.

The chain is built from TRBV5-1 and TRBJ2-6, with 8 bases fitting TRBD1. Germline CDR1 reads SGHRS; CDR2 reads YFSETQ. This CDR3 region has 15 residues. After removal of 3 bases from V and 4 bases from J, the junction contained 3 bases not matched to a gene. This chain's CDR3 is CASSSQGAGANVLTF. The CDR3 DNA reads as TGCGCCAGCAGCTCGCAGGGGGCCGGGGCCAACGTCCTGACTTTC. Full variable domain (remainder filled in from reference TRBV5-1 and TRBJ2-6): KAGVTQTPRYLIKTRGQQVTLSCSPISGHRSVSWYQQTPGQGLQFLFEYFSETQRNKGNFPGRFSGRQFSNSRSEMNVSTLELGDSALYLCASSSQGAGANVLTFGAGSRLTVL.

The V call is TRBV19, the J call TRBJ1-1; D is perhaps TRBD1 (5 bases). The CDR3 is 15 amino acids. V gave up 6 bases and J gave up 0 bases, with 14 bases separating them. Germline V gene sequence: CDR1 LNHDA, CDR2 SQIVND (reference sequence). CDR3 DNA sequence: TGTGCCAGTAGGGAGGGGCTACAGCTGAACACTGAAGCTTTCTTT. The encoded protein is CASREGLQLNTEAFF.

The rearrangement links TRBV19 to TRBJ1-5; D ambiguous. CDR1 is LNHDA and CDR2 is SQIVND in the germline V gene (reference sequence). This CDR3 has 15 amino acids. V was pared by 3 bases and J by 5 bases, with 14 bases between. The CDR3 DNA sequence: TGTGCCAGTAGTATTCTCCAGGTCGAGTATCAGCCCCAGCATTTT. Protein product: CASSILQVEYQPQHF.

The chain is built from TRBV5-4 and TRBJ1-3; 10 nucleotides agree with TRBD1. With 3 bases clipped from V and 4 bases from J, the junction kept 7 bases outside the gene matches. The germline CDR1 and CDR2 sequences are SGHNT and YYREEE (reference sequence). The CDR3 runs 16 residues. Here the CDR3 reads CASSSRQGAWGNTIYF. The CDR3 DNA reads as TGTGCCAGCAGCTCACGACAGGGGGCCTGGGGAAACACCATATATTTT.